The T cell receptor beta chain described here comes from a study of identical twins. The study's findings and limits: Where out-of-frame alpha sequences were twin-shared, they showed excess low generation probability. Excess sharing by twins proved weaker in beta out-of-frame sequences. Cord blood beta clonotypes that were abundant carried fewer insertions, and memory repertoires showed no such trend.

TCRdb used MiXCR to reprocess the 5' RACE reads, holding one entry per CDR3 protein. The sample yields fewer than 500,000 distinct CDR3 sequences, more than 13% seen once. Germline loops: CDR1 LGHDT, CDR2 YNNKEL (reference sequence). Losses at the gene ends were 4 bases for V and 3 bases for J; bases not matched to a gene: 10. The CDR3 is 18 residues long. As concerns this clonotype: Its antigen remains unidentified.

Separately, the same data were catalogued under a study of yellow fever vaccine responses in identical twins.

The chain carries TRBV3-1 and TRBJ2-3; 13 bases align to TRBD2. The TCR sequence derives from a woman between 18 and 29 years old in good health. The specimen was CD4+ T cells sorted from blood. The CDR3 is CASSPRGLAGAITDTQYF. The CDR3 DNA sequence: TGTGCCAGCAGCCCCCGCGGACTAGCGGGGGCCATTACAGATACGCAGTATTTT.